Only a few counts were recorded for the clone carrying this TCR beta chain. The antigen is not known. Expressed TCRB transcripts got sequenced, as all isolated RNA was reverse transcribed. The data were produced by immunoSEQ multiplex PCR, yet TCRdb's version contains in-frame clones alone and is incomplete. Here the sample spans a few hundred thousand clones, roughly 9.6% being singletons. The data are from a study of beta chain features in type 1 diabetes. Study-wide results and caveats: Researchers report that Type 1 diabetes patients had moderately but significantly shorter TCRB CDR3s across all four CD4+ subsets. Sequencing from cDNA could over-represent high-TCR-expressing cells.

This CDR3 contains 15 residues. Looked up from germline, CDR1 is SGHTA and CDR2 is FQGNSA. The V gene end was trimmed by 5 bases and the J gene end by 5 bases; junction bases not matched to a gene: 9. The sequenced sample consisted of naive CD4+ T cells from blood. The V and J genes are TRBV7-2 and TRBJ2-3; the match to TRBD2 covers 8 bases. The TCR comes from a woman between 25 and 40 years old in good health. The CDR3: CASSDQAGVRDTQYF. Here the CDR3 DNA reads TGTGCCAGCAGCGACCAAGCGGGAGTGAGAGATACGCAGTATTTT.